The 22 T cell receptor beta chains below come from one sample, sequenced in a study of cytomegalovirus exposure and HLA in healthy donors. It was with 60 Vbeta and 13 Jbeta primers that the PCR ran. Libraries were prepared by immunoSEQ multiplex PCR; TCRdb keeps only in-frame clonotypes and omits some of them. The sample shows approximately 180,000 clones, about 84% of them seen only once. Sequenced input: PBMCs. The receptors stem from a man between 18 and 29 years old in good health and CMV-seronegative.

J is TRBJ1-3 and V is TRBV7-9, with 7 positions matching TRBD1. The CDR3 contains 16 residues. Germline V gives CDR1 SEHNR, CDR2 FQNEAQ (reference sequence). After removal of 5 bases from V and 0 bases from J, the junction contained 7 bases not matched to a gene. In DNA form, the CDR3 reads TGTGCCAGCAGCCTTGACAGGGTCTTCTCTGGAAACACCATATATTTT. Its protein product is CASSLDRVFSGNTIYF.

This chain joins TRBV7-6 and TRBJ2-1; a possible D gene is TRBD2 (5 bases). Germline CDR1 reads SGHVS; CDR2 reads FNYEAQ. V shed 5 bases and J shed 6 bases, with 20 bases lying between them. There are 16 residues in the CDR3. CDR3 bases: TGTGCCAGCAGCCGCCAGCTAGCAATTATATTCAATGAGCAGTTCTTC. Amino acid sequence: CASSRQLAIIFNEQFF.

This clone was found once. J is TRBJ2-3 and V is TRBV9; D perhaps matches TRBD2 (5 bases). The CDR3 length is 16 residues. Per germline, CDR1 SGDLS and CDR2 YYNGEE. Trimming pared 7 bases from V and 3 bases from J, leaving 21 bases between. DNA of the CDR3: TGTGCCAGCTCCCCCCGTCTACAGCGAGGGACAGATACGCAGTATTTT. Protein sequence: CASSPRLQRGTDTQYF.

This rearrangement joins TRBV2 to TRBJ1-4, with D hard to call. This CDR3 has 10 residues. Germline values: CDR1 SNHLY, CDR2 FYNNEI. The V and J ends lost 8 bases and 8 bases respectively, with 6 bases between them. The chain's CDR3 is CASGREKLFF. The CDR3, as DNA: TGTGCCAGCGGGCGAGAAAAACTGTTTTTT.

The chain couples TRBV5-1 to TRBJ2-3, with TRBD2 matching 11 bases. V was pared by 4 bases and J by 1 base, with 8 bases of the junction left unmatched. CDR1 SGHRS and CDR2 YFSETQ come from the germline V gene. CDR3 size: 17 residues. CDR3 sequence: CASSVLAGVSGTDTQYF. The CDR3 nucleotides read TGCGCCAGCAGCGTACTAGCGGGAGTGTCTGGCACAGATACGCAGTATTTT.

V and J are TRBV6-6 and TRBJ2-7; the match to TRBD1 covers 9 bases. The CDR3 runs 14 residues. Germline CDR1 and CDR2: MNHNY and SVGAGI (reference sequence). J was trimmed by 2 bases and V by 4 bases; bases with no gene match: 3. The CDR3 loop reads CASSFRDRAYEQYF. The CDR3, as DNA: TGTGCCAGCAGTTTCCGGGACAGGGCCTACGAGCAGTACTTC.

The gene calls are TRBV27 and TRBJ1-6; a possible D gene is TRBD1 (5 bases). The CDR3 sequence is 20 residues long. The germline CDR1 and CDR2 sequences are MNHEY and SMNVEV (reference sequence). The V gene lost 1 base and the J gene lost 9 bases, with 28 bases spanning the gap. CDR3 protein: CASSLLNGPPEKDSSSPLHF. The CDR3 DNA reads TGTGCCAGCAGTTTATTAAACGGGCCGCCCGAAAAAGACAGTTCTTCACCCCTCCACTTT.

The J gene is TRBJ1-2, the V gene TRBV4-1; D ambiguous. Germline V gene sequence: CDR1 MGHRA, CDR2 YSYEKL. V dropped 0 bases and J dropped 1 base, with 18 bases sitting between them. This CDR3 comprises 18 residues. CDR3 residues: CASSQDREALGRNYGYTF. CDR3 sequence (DNA): TGCGCCAGCAGCCAAGATCGGGAGGCTCTGGGCCGTAACTATGGCTACACCTTC.

The genes are TRBV7-9 and TRBJ1-4, with 10 bases fitting TRBD1. V shed 5 bases, J shed 7 bases, and the junction held 10 bases outside the gene matches. This CDR3 is 16 amino acids long. The V gene's germline CDR1 is SEHNR and CDR2 FQNEAQ (reference sequence). CDR3 protein: CASSVSKDRGREKLFF. The CDR3 bases are TGTGCCAGCAGCGTTTCGAAAGACAGGGGGCGTGAAAAACTGTTTTTT.

This clone came up a few times. This chain joins TRBV4-3 and TRBJ1-1; 7 bases match TRBD1. Germline V gene sequence: CDR1 LGHNA, CDR2 YSLEER. There are 13 residues in the CDR3. The ends lost 2 bases at V and 8 bases at J; junction bases unmatched: 5. In DNA form, the CDR3 reads TGCGCCAGCAGCCAATCGGGACAGTCCGAAGCTTTCTTT. Amino acids: CASSQSGQSEAFF.

The chain couples TRBV27 to TRBJ1-2; unclear D gene. CDR1 is MNHEY and CDR2 is SMNVEV in the germline V gene (reference sequence). V lost 3 bases to trimming and J lost 0 bases, with 11 bases between them. The CDR3 is made up of 15 amino acids. CDR3 loop: CASSLYTGSNYGYTF. CDR3 bases: TGTGCCAGCAGTTTGTATACGGGGTCTAACTATGGCTACACCTTC.

With regard to this clone: The sample holds other DNA sequences that translate to the same CDR3. CDR3 residues: CASSLGLAEETQYF. In DNA form, the CDR3 reads TGTGCCAGCAGCCTGGGACTAGCGGAAGAGACCCAGTACTTC. The chain has TRBV7-9 and TRBJ2-5; TRBD2 matches 11 bases. Germline loops: CDR1 SEHNR, CDR2 FQNEAQ (reference sequence). J lost 3 bases, V lost 5 bases, and 2 bases had no gene match. This CDR3 has 14 amino acids.

This clone was detected once. The chain uses TRBV25-1 and TRBJ2-2; TRBD2 is a possible D gene (6 bases). Germline lookup yields CDR1 MGHDK and CDR2 SYGVNS. The germline V and J ends were trimmed by 9 bases and 5 bases, with 13 bases remaining between them. This CDR3 has 13 residues. DNA for the CDR3: TGTGCCAGTCTTTCGGCGGGGACCGGGGAGCTGTTTTTT. This sequence encodes CASLSAGTGELFF.

CDR3 amino acids: CASLPGQMYQETQYF. Here the CDR3 DNA reads TGCGCCAGCCTCCCGGGACAGATGTACCAAGAGACCCAGTACTTC. The chain combines TRBV5-1 with TRBJ2-5; 7 bases match TRBD1. Unmatched junction bases numbered 9, after V lost 7 bases and J lost 0 bases. This CDR3 comprises 15 residues. Germline V gene lookup returns CDR1 SGHRS and CDR2 YFSETQ.

The chain joins TRBV27 to TRBJ2-7; a weak D match, TRBD2 (7 bases). The V gene's germline CDR1 is MNHEY and CDR2 SMNVEV (reference sequence). The length of the CDR3 is 13 residues. Between the trimmed V and J ends, which lost 7 bases and 3 bases, there was a span of 13 bases. The CDR3 loop is CASKGGQDYEQYF. The CDR3 DNA sequence: TGTGCCAGCAAGGGGGGGCAGGACTACGAGCAGTACTTC.

The rearrangement joins TRBV10-3 to TRBJ1-5, with a possible D match to TRBD1 (5 bases). There are 13 residues in the CDR3. CDR1 ENHRY and CDR2 SYGVKD come from the germline V gene. With 7 bases removed from V and 4 bases from J, the gap between germline ends came to 11 bases. This chain's CDR3 is CAIMQGENQPQHF. Here the CDR3 DNA reads TGTGCCATCATGCAGGGCGAAAATCAGCCCCAGCATTTT.

The V and J genes are TRBV5-6 and TRBJ2-7, with 7 positions matching TRBD2. This CDR3 contains 13 residues. Trimming took 4 bases from V and 7 from J; bases not matched to a gene: 8. Germline V lookup: CDR1 SGHDT, CDR2 YYEEEE. The CDR3 bases are TGTGCCAGCAGCGTCATCCCAGCGGGGGAGCAGTACTTC. It specifies CASSVIPAGEQYF.

This clone appeared a single time. The rearrangement joins TRBV27 to TRBJ2-7, with 12 positions matching TRBD2. Unmatched junction bases numbered 9, after V lost 5 bases and J lost 7 bases. The CDR3 covers 15 residues. Germline values: CDR1 MNHEY, CDR2 SMNVEV (reference sequence). The CDR3, as DNA: TGTGCCAGCAGTCCCTCGACTAGCGGGAGTGGGGAGCAGTACTTC. Residues: CASSPSTSGSGEQYF.

V is TRBV13 and J is TRBJ2-1; D is unclear. Germline CDR1 PRHDT, CDR2 FYEKMQ (reference sequence). Trimming stripped 8 bases from V and 5 bases from J, with 16 bases between. This CDR3 contains 14 residues. The CDR3 spells CASEERATNNEQFF. Written as DNA, the CDR3 is TGTGCCAGCGAGGAGCGAGCGACGAACAATGAGCAGTTCTTC.

The chain has TRBV9 and TRBJ1-2; weak D call: TRBD1 (6 bases). This CDR3 has 18 amino acids. Trimming removed 3 bases from V and 0 bases from J, with 21 bases in between. The germline V gene encodes CDR1 SGDLS and CDR2 YYNGEE. CDR3 sequence (DNA): TGTGCCAGCAGCGGTACCCGGACAGCCCGAGGGTCTAACTATGGCTACACCTTC. Protein sequence: CASSGTRTARGSNYGYTF.

This chain uses TRBV9 with TRBJ2-7; D is unclear. V lost 0 bases and J 3 bases, leaving 7 bases between the germline ends. Germline assignment: CDR1 SGDLS and CDR2 YYNGEE. CDR3 length: 13 residues. The CDR3 DNA reads as TGTGCCAGCAGCGTAGGGGCCGGCTACGAGCAGTACTTC. This translates into CASSVGAGYEQYF.

The chain carries TRBV13 and TRBJ1-3; TRBD1 matches at 8 bases. J was trimmed by 4 bases and V by 6 bases; bases with no gene match: 5. The CDR3 totals 14 residues. Germline V gives CDR1 PRHDT, CDR2 FYEKMQ (reference sequence). DNA of the CDR3: TGTGCCAGCAGTGAGACAGGGGAGGGAAACACCATATATTTT. Translation gives CASSETGEGNTIYF. The whole variable domain, filled in from reference TRBV13 and TRBJ1-3, reads AAGVIQSPRHLIKEKRETATLKCYPIPRHDTVYWYQQGPGQDPQFLISFYEKMQSDKGSIPDRFSAQQFSDYHSELNMSSLELGDSALYFCASSETGEGNTIYFGEGSWLTVV.